This T cell receptor (beta chain) stems from a study of blood T cell repertoires in COVID-19. Looking at the study overall: Spain, Italy and the United States supplied samples that represented acute and convalescent COVID-19. In each case, the material was cDNA or gDNA derived from T cells, B-cell-depleted T cells, or PBMCs.

In the source study's methods: Reference gene primer amplification yielded estimated nucleated cell counts. Using immunoSEQ multiplex PCR, the repertoire was profiled, and TCRdb retains in-frame clones only, with some absent. For V, J and clone size, that table is used; D and trimming come from the DNA. Of around 270,000 clones in the sample, roughly 86% are singletons; the top ten hold around 10%. Trimming cost V 0 bases and J 7 bases; bases outside gene matches: 9. Germline values: CDR1 SGDLS, CDR2 YYNGEE. The CDR3 spans 15 residues. Source material: peripheral blood. This receptor was taken from a man between 40 and 49 years old who had recovered from COVID-19. The chain has TRBV9 and TRBJ1-2; TRBD1 matches 7 bases. CDR3 region: CASSVGGGGRSGYTF. CDR3 coding DNA: TGTGCCAGCAGCGTAGGAGGGGGCGGAAGAAGTGGCTACACCTTC. Variable domain in full (rest from reference TRBV9 and TRBJ1-2): DSGVTQTPKHLITATGQRVTLRCSPRSGDLSVYWYQQSLDQGLQFLIQYYNGEERAKGNILERFSAQQFPDLHSELNLSSLELGDSALYFCASSVGGGGRSGYTFGSGTRLTVV.